The following is a TCR beta chain sequence with its context. In the original analysis: Reference gene primers were amplified, and this amplification served to estimate nucleated cell counts. The assay was immunoSEQ multiplex PCR, and TCRdb's table has in-frame clones only and misses some. Clone size and V and J calls were adopted from that table, with D and trimming inferred from the DNA. The sample yields some 100,000 clones, around three quarters seen once. This sample was taken from a study of blood T cell repertoires in COVID-19. Looked up from germline, CDR1 is SEHNR and CDR2 is FQNEAQ (reference sequence). The CDR3 loop spans 14 amino acids. V lost 2 bases and J 5 bases, leaving 12 bases between the germline ends.

This TCR came from a human donor in a cohort sampled during active or convalescent COVID-19. The rearrangement links TRBV7-9 to TRBJ2-5; TRBD1 is a possible D gene (6 bases). Input material: peripheral blood. Here the CDR3 DNA reads TGTGCCAGCAGCTTAAACCAGGGGCGGGAGACCCAGTACTTC. Translation: CASSLNQGRETQYF. Full variable domain (missing parts from reference TRBV7-9 and TRBJ2-5): DTGVSQNPRHKITKRGQNVTFRCDPISEHNRLYWYRQTLGQGPEFLTYFQNEAQLEKSRLLSDRFSAERPKGSFSTLEIQRTEQGDSAMYLCASSLNQGRETQYFGPGTRLLVL.